This TCR beta chain was sequenced for a study of T cell responses to AZD1222 COVID-19 vaccine. Second-dose recipients at about 4 or about 12 weeks were treated as one pooled group. V lost 0 bases, J lost 6 bases, and 11 bases lay in between. The CDR3 has 14 residues. From germline, CDR1 is MNHEY and CDR2 SVGAGI. Produced via immunoSEQ multiplex PCR; TCRdb's table is partial and in-frame only. The profile shows more than 100,000 clones, 85% to 95% of them singletons. This clonotype was obtained from an adult who received the AZD1222 COVID-19 vaccine. Here the sequenced sample was peripheral blood, taken 28 days after the second AZD1222 dose. This chain connects TRBV6-5 to TRBJ1-1; D may be TRBD1 (6 bases). The chain's CDR3 is CASSYSSGEPEAFF. For the CDR3, the DNA is TGTGCCAGCAGTTACTCGTCAGGGGAACCTGAAGCTTTCTTT.